The present TCR beta chain was sequenced within a study of blood T cells in healthy people across ages. General observations from the study: Age showed a roughly linear inverse relationship with TCR beta diversity per million T cells.

The extraction recovered at least 6 micrograms of total RNA per sample. Germline V gene lookup returns CDR1 SQVTM and CDR2 ANQGSEA. V dropped 0 bases and J dropped 1 base, with 9 bases sitting between them. This CDR3 has 14 amino acids. This clonotype was counted only a few times. Its target is unknown. A sample-barcoded 5' primer and a J-beta primer mix were used in a second PCR of about 7 to 12 cycles. Each single sample gave us at least 2.5 million CDR3-containing paired-end reads. In TCRdb, the 5' RACE reads were re-called with MiXCR into one record per CDR3 protein. The profile shows 550,000 to 750,000 distinct CDR3 sequences, over 20% of them singletons.

Sequencing was done on a sample of blood. The chain links TRBV29-1 to TRBJ1-1; D call uncertain. This sequence was found in a man between 65 and 85 years old in good health. CDR3 nucleotides: TGCAGCGTTGAAGAGGACGGAGGGAACACTGAAGCTTTCTTT. Its translation is CSVEEDGGNTEAFF.